This TCR beta chain was retrieved from a study of T cells in Graves' hyperthyroidism and ophthalmopathy. Study-level background: Pretreatment peripheral blood was obtained at initial diagnosis.

TCR beta CDR3 sequences were amplified from RNA transcripts. RT-PCR in the first round (using the HTBI primer set) targeted the TCR CDR3. MiXCR, applied by TCRdb to the multiplex PCR reads, yields one record per CDR3 protein. The sample has over 300,000 distinct CDR3 sequences, 11% to 15% seen once; the top ten hold 11%. When ophthalmopathy did not progress within 18 months, Graves' hyperthyroidism was considered stable. Disease duration under 2 months; hyperthyroidism patients were aged 18 to 65. Germline V lookup: CDR1 MNHEY, CDR2 SMNVEV (reference sequence). CDR3 length equals 14 residues. With 3 bases removed from V and 5 bases from J, the gap between germline ends came to 8 bases. This clonotype was counted many times.

The specimen was blood. This chain joins TRBV27 and TRBJ1-6, with D unclear. This receptor was taken from a woman aged 55-70 years with Graves' hyperthyroidism. CDR3 sequence reads: CASSLFLNNSPLHF. CDR3 in DNA: TGTGCCAGCAGTTTGTTTCTGAATAATTCACCCCTCCACTTT.